This record covers a single T cell receptor beta chain. Its antigen is still unknown. The CDR3 totals 16 residues. Trimming at V came to 7 bases and at J to 4 bases, leaving 14 bases not matched to a gene. CDR1 and CDR2 from the germline V gene are SQVTM and ANQGSEA. These data belong to a study of cytomegalovirus exposure and HLA in healthy donors. The overall study: The 95 million to 120 million unique TCR beta sequences, from about 179 million T cells, were found by an earlier analysis.

Study conclusions and caveats: According to an earlier analysis, most TCR beta V segments yielded productive rearrangements about 87% or about 30% of the time.

Despite likely unrecorded immune exposures, the donors were nominally healthy at the time of sampling. The PCR made use of 60 Vbeta and 13 Jbeta primers. The repertoire was sequenced with immunoSEQ multiplex PCR; TCRdb's copy has only in-frame clones and lacks some. Altogether 150,000 or so clones are present, roughly 83% being singletons, with the ten largest covering roughly 0.38%. Sequencing was done on a sample of PBMCs. The sequence derives from a boy aged 2-15 years in good health and CMV-seronegative. The rearrangement joins TRBV29-1 to TRBJ2-7; 12 bases agree with TRBD2. The CDR3, as DNA: TGCAGCGCTTTCACATCGACTAGCGGGAGAGGGTACGAGCAGTACTTC. Translation gives CSAFTSTSGRGYEQYF.